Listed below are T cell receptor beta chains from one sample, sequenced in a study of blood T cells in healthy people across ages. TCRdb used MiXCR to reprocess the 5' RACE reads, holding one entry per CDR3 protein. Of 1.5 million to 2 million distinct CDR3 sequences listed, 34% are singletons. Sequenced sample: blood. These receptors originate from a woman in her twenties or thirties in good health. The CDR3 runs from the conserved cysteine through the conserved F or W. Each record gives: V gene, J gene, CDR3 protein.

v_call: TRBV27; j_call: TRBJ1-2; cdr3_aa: CASSLSPVLSDGYTF
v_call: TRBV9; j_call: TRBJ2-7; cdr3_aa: CASSVDGHSYEQYF
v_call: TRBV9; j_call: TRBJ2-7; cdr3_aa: CASSPQLAGGQYEQYF
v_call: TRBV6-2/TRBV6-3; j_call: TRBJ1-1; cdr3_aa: CASSYYAGTEAFF
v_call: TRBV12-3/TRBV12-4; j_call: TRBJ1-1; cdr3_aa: CASSPLPSGTTEAFF
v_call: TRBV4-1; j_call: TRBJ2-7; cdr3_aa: CASSRLPAEREQYF
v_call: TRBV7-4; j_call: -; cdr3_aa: CASSLGQLAGANEQYF
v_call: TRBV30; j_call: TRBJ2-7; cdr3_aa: CAWSLGASYEQYF
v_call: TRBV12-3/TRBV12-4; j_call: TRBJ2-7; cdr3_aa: CASSTTGSYERYF
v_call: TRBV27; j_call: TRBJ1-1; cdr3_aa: CASKSPTGIEAFF
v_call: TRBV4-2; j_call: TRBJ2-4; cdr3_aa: CASSQDLAGGLLGYIQYF
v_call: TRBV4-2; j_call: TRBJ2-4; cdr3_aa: CASSQDGQIENIQYF
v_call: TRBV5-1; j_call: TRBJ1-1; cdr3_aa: CASSGGSQNTEAFF
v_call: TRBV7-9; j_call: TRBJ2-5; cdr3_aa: CASSLVRGDQETQYF
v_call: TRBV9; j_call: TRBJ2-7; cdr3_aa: CASSPDSSGRAYEQYF
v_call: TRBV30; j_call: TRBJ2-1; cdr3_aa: CAWASGRTTFLNEQFF
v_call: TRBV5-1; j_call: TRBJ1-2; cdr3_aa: CASSLEAGALYGYTF
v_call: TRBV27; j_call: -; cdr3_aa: CASSLGAGGNYEQYF
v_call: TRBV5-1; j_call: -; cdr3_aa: CASSLEQGTDEQYF
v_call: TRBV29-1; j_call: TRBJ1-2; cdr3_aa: CSVDLTDSRYTF
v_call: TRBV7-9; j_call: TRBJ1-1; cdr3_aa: CASSIFMTGIWNTEAFF
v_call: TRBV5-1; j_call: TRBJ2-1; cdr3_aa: CASSPGGGRATYNEQFF
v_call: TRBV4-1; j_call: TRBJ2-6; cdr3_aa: CASSLTGTGANVLTF
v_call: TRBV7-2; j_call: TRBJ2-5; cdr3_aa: CARSFSGGSGETQYF
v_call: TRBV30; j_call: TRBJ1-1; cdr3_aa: CAWSKVFAGVTEAFF
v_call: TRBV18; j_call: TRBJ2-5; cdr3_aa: CASSPWVGEAQYF
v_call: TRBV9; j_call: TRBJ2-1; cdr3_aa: CASSGGQGAREQFF
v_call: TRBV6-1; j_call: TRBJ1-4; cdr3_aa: CASSEKPASRGRVEKLFF
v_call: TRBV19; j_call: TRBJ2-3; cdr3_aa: CASSPRVGLTDTQYF
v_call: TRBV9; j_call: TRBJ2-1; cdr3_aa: CASSVALGTYNEQFF
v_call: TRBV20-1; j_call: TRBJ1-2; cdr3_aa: CSASKTGKDGYTF
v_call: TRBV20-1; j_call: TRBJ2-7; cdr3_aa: CSAQSSSGTYEQYF
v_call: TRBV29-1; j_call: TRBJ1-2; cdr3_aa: CSVEDNGNYGYTF
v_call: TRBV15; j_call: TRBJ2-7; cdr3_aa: CATSRDGTGSSYEQYF
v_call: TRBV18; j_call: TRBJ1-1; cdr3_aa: CASSLTTRLETEAFF
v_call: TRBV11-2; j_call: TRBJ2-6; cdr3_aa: CASSPDLERRANVRTF
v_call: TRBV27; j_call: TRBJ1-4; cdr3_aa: CASSLTTAKTWLEKLFF
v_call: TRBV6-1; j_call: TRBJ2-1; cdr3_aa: CASSADRVEFF
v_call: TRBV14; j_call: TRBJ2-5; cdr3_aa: CASSRRLAGAQETQYF
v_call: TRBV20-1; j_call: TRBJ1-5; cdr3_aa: CSARRQGGNQPQHF
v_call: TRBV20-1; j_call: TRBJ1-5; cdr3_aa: CSARPVNQPQHF
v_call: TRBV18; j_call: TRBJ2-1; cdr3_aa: CASSPGLAGSVDNEQFF
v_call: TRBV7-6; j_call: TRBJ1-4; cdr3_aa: CASSLPGQAPEKLFF
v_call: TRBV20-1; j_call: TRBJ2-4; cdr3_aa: CSARIDRFMDIQYF
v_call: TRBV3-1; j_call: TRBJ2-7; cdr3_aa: CASSQDEASGDEQYF
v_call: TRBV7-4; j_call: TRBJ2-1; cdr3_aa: CASSSEPRLAGEIDEQFF
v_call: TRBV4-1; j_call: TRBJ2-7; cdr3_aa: CASSPTTRTDEQYF
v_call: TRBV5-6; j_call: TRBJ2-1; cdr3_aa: CACSLEASGYNEQFF
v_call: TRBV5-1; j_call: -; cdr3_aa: CTSSPGQIKTQYF
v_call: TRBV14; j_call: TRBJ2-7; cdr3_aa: CASSQDSDFWSVQYF
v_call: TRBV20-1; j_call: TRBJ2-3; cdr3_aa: CSAGPGRDTQYF